This is a list of T cell receptor beta chains from one sample in a study of OX40 agonist ivuxolimab in advanced cancers. Some clones are missing from TCRdb's copy, which holds only in-frame ones; the method was immunoSEQ multiplex PCR. The sample includes around 53,000 clones, about four fifths of them seen just once. Sequenced material: CD4+ or CD8+ T cells sorted from blood, taken in a trial of the OX40 agonist ivuxolimab. The origin of the receptors is an adult with an advanced solid tumor such as melanoma, head and neck, liver or kidney cancer. Both conserved end residues are part of each CDR3.

j_gene	v_gene	CDR3aa
TRBJ2-5	TRBV7-2	CASSFSAAEETQYF
TRBJ1-2	TRBV6-5	CASRVNRLNYGYTF
TRBJ2-3	TRBV18	CASSPARIDTQYF
TRBJ2-3	TRBV11-2	CASSSPRGRTDTQYF
TRBJ2-1	TRBV19	CASSMRGDYNEQFF
TRBJ1-6	TRBV5-1	CASSLRQGAGSPLHF
TRBJ2-1	TRBV7-9	CASSLGAGVYDEQFF
TRBJ1-6	TRBV6-1	CASSPRRGQNSPLHF
TRBJ2-7	TRBV5-1	CASKPGTDFYEQYF
TRBJ1-1	TRBV14	CASSHLPNTEAFF
TRBJ2-3	TRBV11-2	CASRGAGDTQYF
TRBJ1-6	TRBV5-4	CASSLSWPGSGSPLHF
TRBJ1-1	TRBV6-1	CASRSGTVNTEAFF
TRBJ1-5	TRBV7-2	CASSFDRQLNQPQHF
TRBJ1-2	TRBV27	CASSYTGGPNYGYTF
TRBJ2-7	TRBV5-1	CASSLAGRGEYYEQYF
TRBJ1-1	TRBV14	CASSPTSARHTEAFF